This T cell receptor beta chain was captured in a study of blood T cell repertoires in COVID-19. Study background: From the United States, Italy and Spain came samples of acute and convalescent COVID-19. PBMCs, B-cell-depleted T cells, or T cells were the source of the cDNA or gDNA that made up the material.

The CDR3 totals 16 residues. Germline V gene sequence: CDR1 SGHTS, CDR2 YDEGEE. The germline V and J ends were trimmed by 1 base and 2 bases, with 10 bases remaining between them. The protocol was immunoSEQ multiplex PCR, while the TCRdb copy is restricted to in-frame clones and leaves out a portion. This sample has around 130,000 clones; 75% to 90% occur once, and the top ten carry approximately 2%. This chain uses TRBV5-8 with TRBJ2-6, with D perhaps TRBD1 (6 bases). This receptor was taken from a man between 65 and 85 years old with acute or convalescent COVID-19. Sequencing was done on a sample of peripheral blood. The CDR3 DNA follows: TGTGCCAGCAGCTTGTGGGGGCTTCCTGGGGCCAACGTCCTGACTTTC. Its translation is CASSLWGLPGANVLTF.